This T cell receptor (beta chain) is drawn from a study of metastatic and nonmetastatic thyroid tumors. TCRdb re-called the PCR reads with MiXCR. The sample has fewer than 35,000 clones, 10% to 13% seen once. The entire patient cohort was treatment-naive prior to thyroid surgery. Study-wide results and limits: Significantly higher TCR beta diversity was reportedly seen in malignant thyroid tumors than benign nodules, in blood and tumor.

As concerns this clone: What it binds is not known.

V gave up 1 base and J gave up 5 bases, with 8 bases separating them. The CDR3 is made up of 13 amino acids. Germline CDR1 SNHLY, CDR2 FYNNEI. This TCR was sampled from a female donor with papillary thyroid cancer or a benign thyroid nodule (not recorded which). Some clones in this sample may be carry-over from other donors' samples. Material for sequencing was blood. The chain combines TRBV2 with TRBJ1-2; D ambiguous. In nucleotides, the CDR3 is TGTGCCAGCAGTGAAGGGTGGTGGTATGGCTACACCTTC. It specifies CASSEGWWYGYTF.